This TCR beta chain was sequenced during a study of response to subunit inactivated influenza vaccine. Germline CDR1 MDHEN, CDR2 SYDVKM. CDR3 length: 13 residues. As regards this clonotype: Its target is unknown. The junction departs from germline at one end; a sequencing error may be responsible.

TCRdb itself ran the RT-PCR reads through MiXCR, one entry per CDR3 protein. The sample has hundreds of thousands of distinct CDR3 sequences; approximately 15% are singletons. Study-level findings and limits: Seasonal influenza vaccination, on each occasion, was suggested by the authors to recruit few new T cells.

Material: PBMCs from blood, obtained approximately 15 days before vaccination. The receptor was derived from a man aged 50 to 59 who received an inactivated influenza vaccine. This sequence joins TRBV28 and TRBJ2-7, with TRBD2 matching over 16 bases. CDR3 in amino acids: CASSPGLAGGPHF. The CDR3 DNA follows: TGTGCCAGCAGTCCGGGACTAGCGGGAGGGCCGCACTTC.